One sample yielded the 10 T cell receptor beta chains listed below, sequenced in a study of beta chain features in type 1 diabetes. Study-wide results and limits: Shorter TCRB CDR3s, moderately but significantly so, were found in Type 1 diabetes patients in all four CD4+ subsets.

The entirety of the isolated RNA underwent reverse transcription, so expressed TCRB transcripts were sequenced. TCRdb's copy holds only in-frame clones and misses some; the assay was immunoSEQ multiplex PCR. The profile shows about 370,000 clones, over 8.5% of them singletons. No antigen is known for these receptors. Source material: central memory CD4+ T cells from blood. These receptors came from a man younger than 45 with type 1 diabetes.

The chain is built from TRBV5-5 and TRBJ1-1; TRBD1 is a possible D gene (5 bases). Germline CDR1 SGHKS, CDR2 YYEKEE (reference sequence). CDR3 length: 15 amino acids. V lost 4 bases and J lost 3, with 16 bases in between. The CDR3 DNA follows: TGTGCCAGCAGCCCTTGGGACGGTGACGACACTGAAGCTTTCTTT. It codes for CASSPWDGDDTEAFF.

The rearrangement joins TRBV6-1 to TRBJ1-1; tentatively, D is TRBD1 (5 bases). The germline V and J ends were trimmed by 4 bases and 1 base, with 10 bases remaining between them. From germline, CDR1 is MNHNS and CDR2 SASEGT. This CDR3 region has 14 residues. CDR3 sequence (DNA): TGTGCCAGCAGTGGACCACAGGAGAACACTGAAGCTTTCTTT. Its protein is CASSGPQENTEAFF.

About this clone itself: The junction does not match germline at one end; this may be a read error. The chain is built from TRBV7-2 and TRBJ2-5; D uncertain. Germline values: CDR1 SGHTA, CDR2 FQGNSA. The CDR3 loop spans 15 amino acids. Here the CDR3 reads CASSQEQGFVETQYF. The CDR3 DNA reads TGCGCCAGCAGCCAAGAACAAGGATTTGTAGAGACCCAGTACTTC.

The chain links TRBV5-1 to TRBJ1-4; maybe TRBD1 (6 bases). V was trimmed by 1 base and J by 3 bases, leaving 10 bases between them. This CDR3 has 15 amino acids. CDR1 is SGHRS, CDR2 YFSETQ, per germline. The DNA for the CDR3 is TGCGCCAGCAGCTTGTTGGGACAAGCTAATGAAAAACTGTTTTTT. Its translation is CASSLLGQANEKLFF.

There are a few counts of this clone. The rearrangement uses TRBV9 and TRBJ1-4; no definite D call. Trimming shortened V by 3 bases and J by 0 bases, and 9 bases separated the two germline ends. CDR1 SGDLS and CDR2 YYNGEE come from the germline V gene. The CDR3 extends over 15 amino acids. The CDR3 nucleotides are TGTGCCAGCAGCGCACAGATCACAACTAATGAAAAACTGTTTTTT. Its translation is CASSAQITTNEKLFF.

In the case of this clone: This sample includes further DNA sequences coding for the same CDR3. The chain recombines TRBV7-3 with TRBJ1-1; D remains ambiguous. Germline-derived CDR1 and CDR2 are SGHTA and FQGTGA. This CDR3 is 14 amino acids long. V was cut by 5 bases and J by 2 bases, with 12 bases left in between. Here the CDR3 DNA reads TGTGCCAGCAGCCTCGGGCCTCTTAACACTGAAGCTTTCTTT. Its translation is CASSLGPLNTEAFF.

This chain joins TRBV7-2 and TRBJ2-7; tentatively, D is TRBD2 (7 bases). The CDR3 sequence is 17 residues long. Deletions cut 1 base from V and 7 bases from J, with 23 bases between. Per the germline V gene, CDR1 is SGHTA and CDR2 is FQGNSA. The CDR3 bases are TGTGCCAGCAGCTTAGGCCGGGAGGAGGGGGGGTTTTGGGAGCAGTACTTC. Translating it yields CASSLGREEGGFWEQYF.

In its sample, this clone was seen a few times. The same CDR3 is also encoded by other DNA sequences in this sample. J is TRBJ1-5 and V is TRBV7-9; D not resolved. Trimming cost V 2 bases and J 7 bases, with 6 bases left between them. The germline gives CDR1 SEHNR, CDR2 FQNEAQ (reference sequence). CDR3 length: 12 residues. The DNA of the CDR3 is TGTGCCAGCAGCTTACCGCACCAGCCCCAGCATTTT. It is translated as CASSLPHQPQHF. Based on the CDR3 plus reference TRBV7-9 and TRBJ1-5, the full variable domain is DTGVSQNPRHKITKRGQNVTFRCDPISEHNRLYWYRQTLGQGPEFLTYFQNEAQLEKSRLLSDRFSAERPKGSFSTLEIQRTEQGDSAMYLCASSLPHQPQHFGDGTRLSIL.

The V gene is TRBV6-5, the J gene TRBJ1-5; TRBD1 matches 9 bases. The germline V gene encodes CDR1 MNHEY and CDR2 SVGAGI. The trim removed 6 bases at V and 7 bases at J, leaving 7 bases unmatched. The CDR3 sequence is 14 residues long. The DNA for the CDR3 is TGTGCCAGCAGGACAAACAGGGGGCCGCAGCCCCAGCATTTT. This gives the protein CASRTNRGPQPQHF.

This clone showed up many times. This chain uses TRBV7-2 with TRBJ2-1, with D possibly TRBD2 on 6 matching bases. There are 12 residues in the CDR3. Germline CDR1 and CDR2: SGHTA and FQGNSA. V was trimmed by 9 bases and J by 6 bases, leaving 12 bases between them. This chain's CDR3 is CASSGDANEQFF. The CDR3 DNA reads TGTGCCAGTAGCGGAGATGCCAATGAGCAGTTCTTC.